This T cell receptor (beta chain) was sequenced during a study of control samples from healthy donors and cancer patients (dated by TCRdb to the early 2020s). The method was the immunoSEQ multiplex PCR assay. This is the immuneACCESS table as TCRdb keeps it, with only in-frame sequences that have V and J called. A part of the clones is gone; compared with another copy, unresolved V genes explain less than half, and the rest is unexplained. The sample profile shows fewer than 50,000 clones; around nine tenths of them were found once. The ten largest clones add up to under 0.95% of the sample. From its cysteine to its phenylalanine, the CDR3 spans 12 amino acids. Solely the CDR3 DNA is kept, with 36 bases framed from the first base. V gives up 7 bases and J gives up 9 bases, and the segment between their germline ends measures 14 bases. A remark on this clone: Its antigen remains unidentified. One base away there is no much larger clone; base qualities are not given. The same CDR3 also results from other DNA sequences found in this sample.

The receptor was isolated from a man aged 25-40 years with colorectal cancer. The material sequenced was PBMCs. The chain is assembled from TRBV12-3 or TRBV12-4 and TRBJ2-3; the D segment could be TRBD2, given 5 matching bases. The CDR3 region has the sequence CASTELRGTQYF. The nucleotide sequence is TGTGCCAGCACCGAACTTAGAGGGACGCAGTATTTT.